The 27 T cell receptor beta chains presented below share a single source sample, sequenced in a study of shared clonotypes between healthy human individuals. Measured with immunoSEQ multiplex PCR; TCRdb has only the in-frame clones, and not every one. The table shows more than 550,000 clones, with roughly 72% occurring only once. The sequenced sample consisted of memory CD4+ T cells sorted from blood. The subset: CD45RA-negative fraction. These receptors came from a woman aged 25 to 39 in good health.

V gene TRBV18 combines with J gene TRBJ2-1; 11 bases map to TRBD2. Germline V CDR1 and CDR2: KGHSH, LQKENI. Trimming took 1 base from V and 5 from J; bases not matched to a gene: 4. The CDR3 covers 16 residues. DNA of the CDR3: TGTGCCAGCTCACCACGCCCGGGACTAGCGGACAATGAGCAGTTCTTC. It translates to CASSPRPGLADNEQFF.

About this clone itself: Other DNA sequences in this specimen translate into the identical CDR3. The V call is TRBV18, the J call TRBJ2-3; D gene unclear. The V gene lost 2 bases and the J gene lost 0 bases, with 3 bases spanning the gap. The germline V gene has CDR1 KGHSH and CDR2 LQKENI. CDR3 length: 13 residues. CDR3 protein: CASSPDSTDTQYF. Here the CDR3 DNA reads TGTGCCAGCTCACCAGACAGCACAGATACGCAGTATTTT. The full variable domain, completed using reference TRBV18 and TRBJ2-3, is NAGVMQNPRHLVRRRGQEARLRCSPMKGHSHVYWYRQLPEEGLKFMVYLQKENIIDESGMPKERFSAEFPKEGPSILRIQQVVRGDSAAYFCASSPDSTDTQYFGPGTRLTVL.

This clone showed up just once. This chain uses TRBV5-1 with TRBJ2-2, with 8 bases fitting TRBD1. V was clipped by 4 bases and J by 10 bases; unmatched bases: 15. CDR1 is SGHRS, CDR2 YFSETQ, per germline. CDR3 size: 16 residues. CDR3 sequence reads: CASSNGQGVMLEELFF. The DNA of the CDR3 is TGCGCCAGCAGCAACGGACAGGGAGTTATGCTTGAGGAGCTGTTTTTT.

This chain links TRBV11-2 with TRBJ2-2, with D unclear. Germline assignment: CDR1 SGHAT and CDR2 FQNNGV. The CDR3 totals 16 residues. The V and J ends lost 3 bases and 6 bases respectively, with 17 bases between them. CDR3: CASSLSAGSRPGELFF. The CDR3 region has the DNA TGTGCCAGCAGCTTGTCTGCAGGCTCGCGTCCCGGGGAGCTGTTTTTT.

The chain has TRBV18 and TRBJ2-7; 13 nucleotides line up with TRBD2. Germline V gene sequence: CDR1 KGHSH, CDR2 LQKENI. The CDR3 runs 19 residues. Trimming cost V 3 bases and J 6 bases; bases outside gene matches: 17. The CDR3 is CASSPNSPGTSGEGAEQYF. CDR3 DNA: TGTGCCAGCTCACCCAACTCCCCCGGGACTAGCGGGGAAGGAGCCGAGCAGTACTTC.

The chain links TRBV6-4 to TRBJ1-5; D unresolved. CDR1 and CDR2 (germline): MRHNA, SNTAGT. This CDR3 spans 15 amino acids. V shed 0 bases and J shed 4 bases, with 10 bases lying between them. The CDR3: CASSDSMTSNQPQHF. Here the CDR3 DNA reads TGTGCCAGCAGTGACTCGATGACAAGTAATCAGCCCCAGCATTTT.

This clone was observed once. V is TRBV5-6 and J is TRBJ1-6; D is unresolved. Germline loops: CDR1 SGHDT, CDR2 YYEEEE. This CDR3 is built from 13 residues. V was shortened by 1 base and J by 9 bases, with 8 bases between the two germline ends. The CDR3 DNA reads TGTGCCAGCAGCTTGTTTATCGGTTCACCCCTCCACTTT. Amino acid sequence: CASSLFIGSPLHF.

This clone was seen a few times. J is TRBJ2-1 and V is TRBV2; tentative D call: TRBD2 (6 bases). Germline V gene sequence: CDR1 SNHLY, CDR2 FYNNEI. V was trimmed by 6 bases and J by 7 bases, leaving 16 bases between them. This CDR3 is 14 amino acids long. The CDR3 DNA reads as TGTGCCAGCAGGAACCCGGGAGTTGTGAATGAGCAGTTCTTC. This codes for CASRNPGVVNEQFF. Variable domain in full (rest from reference TRBV2 and TRBJ2-1): EPEVTQTPSHQVTQMGQEVILRCVPISNHLYFYWYRQILGQKVEFLVSFYNNEISEKSEIFDDQFSVERPDGSNFTLKIRSTKLEDSAMYFCASRNPGVVNEQFFGPGTRLTVL.

In regard to this clone: The same CDR3 is also encoded by other DNA sequences in this sample. The V and J genes are TRBV11-2 and TRBJ2-2; 8 bases line up with TRBD2. Germline V CDR1 and CDR2: SGHAT, FQNNGV. The V segment lost 1 base and the J segment 2 bases; nucleotides outside the gene matches: 3. CDR3 length: 16 amino acids. This CDR3 reads CASSLAAGGNTGELFF. The CDR3, as DNA: TGTGCCAGCAGCTTAGCCGCGGGAGGCAACACCGGGGAGCTGTTTTTT.

This chain joins TRBV5-1 and TRBJ2-3; 14 positions agree with TRBD2. The CDR3 runs to 18 residues. Germline CDR1 is SGHRS and CDR2 is YFSETQ. The ends lost 4 bases at V and 3 bases at J; junction bases unmatched: 10. The CDR3 loop is CASSPQTSGRAVTDTQYF. The CDR3 nucleotides read TGCGCCAGCAGCCCACAGACTAGCGGGAGGGCAGTAACAGATACGCAGTATTTT. The full variable domain, its missing parts supplied by reference TRBV5-1 and TRBJ2-3, is KAGVTQTPRYLIKTRGQQVTLSCSPISGHRSVSWYQQTPGQGLQFLFEYFSETQRNKGNFPGRFSGRQFSNSRSEMNVSTLELGDSALYLCASSPQTSGRAVTDTQYFGPGTRLTVL.

The chain links TRBV28 to TRBJ1-3, with a weak D call TRBD1 (5 bases). V was cut by 3 bases and J by 8 bases, with 17 bases left in between. The CDR3 contains 15 residues. Germline V lookup: CDR1 MDHEN, CDR2 SYDVKM. CDR3 in amino acids: CASSFHRGARDTIYF. The CDR3 coding sequence is TGTGCCAGCAGTTTCCACCGAGGGGCGCGGGACACCATATATTTT.

This clone has at least ten counts. This chain connects TRBV19 to TRBJ2-1; D gene uncertain. Germline V lookup: CDR1 LNHDA, CDR2 SQIVND (reference sequence). CDR3 length: 14 amino acids. Between the trimmed V and J ends, which lost 4 bases and 5 bases, there was a span of 12 bases. DNA of the CDR3: TGTGCCAGTAGTACCAACGACCTAAACAATGAGCAGTTCTTC. Protein sequence: CASSTNDLNNEQFF. The full variable domain, its missing parts supplied by reference TRBV19 and TRBJ2-1, is DGGITQSPKYLFRKEGQNVTLSCEQNLNHDAMYWYRQDPGQGLRLIYYSQIVNDFQKGDIAEGYSVSREKKESFPLTVTSAQKNPTAFYLCASSTNDLNNEQFFGPGTRLTVL.

J is TRBJ2-1 and V is TRBV5-1, with 12 bases aligning to TRBD2. This CDR3 is built from 15 residues. Germline lookup yields CDR1 SGHRS and CDR2 YFSETQ. The V and J ends lost 4 bases and 6 bases, in that order; junction bases with no gene match: 5. The CDR3: CASSALAGGFNEQFF. The CDR3 region has the DNA TGCGCCAGCAGCGCCCTAGCGGGAGGGTTCAATGAGCAGTTCTTC.

This clone has a single count. This sequence joins TRBV25-1 and TRBJ2-1; D is perhaps TRBD2 (6 bases). The germline gives CDR1 MGHDK, CDR2 SYGVNS. V gave up 2 bases and J gave up 3 bases, with 11 bases separating them. The CDR3 is made up of 15 amino acids. CDR3 protein: CASSEIADNYNEQFF. Here the CDR3 DNA reads TGTGCCAGCAGTGAAATAGCGGACAACTACAATGAGCAGTTCTTC.

The genes are TRBV5-1 and TRBJ1-2, with D possibly matching TRBD1 (5 bases). V gave up 3 bases and J gave up 0 bases, with 15 bases separating them. CDR1 is SGHRS, CDR2 YFSETQ, per germline. The CDR3 totals 16 residues. CDR3: CASSWGVNPANYGYTF. CDR3 nucleotides: TGCGCCAGCAGCTGGGGGGTGAACCCAGCTAACTATGGCTACACCTTC.

The rearrangement uses TRBV6-6 and TRBJ1-3, with a weak D call TRBD1 (6 bases). CDR3 length: 11 residues. Per germline, CDR1 MNHNY and CDR2 SVGAGI (reference sequence). Trimming took off 3 bases at V and 14 bases at J, with 11 bases between the two ends. As DNA, the CDR3 is TGTGCCAGCAGTTATTTTCAGGGGTTATATTTT. Its translation is CASSYFQGLYF.

This clone was seen more than once but under ten times. The chain links TRBV5-5 to TRBJ1-5; possible D gene TRBD1, 6 bases. This CDR3 is 16 amino acids long. Germline V gives CDR1 SGHKS, CDR2 YYEKEE (reference sequence). V lost 4 bases, J lost 5 bases, and 19 bases lay in between. The CDR3 DNA reads as TGTGCCAGCAGCCCAGGTACATTAGGGGGGTATCAGCCCCAGCATTTT. Residues: CASSPGTLGGYQPQHF.

This clone appeared once. This may be a read error: a much more frequent sequence differs by one nucleotide. The chain recombines TRBV7-9 with TRBJ2-1; 8 nucleotides match TRBD2. Trimming at V came to 6 bases and at J to 0 bases, leaving 4 bases not matched to a gene. CDR1 is SEHNR and CDR2 is FQNEAQ in the germline V gene (reference sequence). There are 15 residues in the CDR3. CDR3 sequence (DNA): TGTGCCAGCAGAGAGAGCGGGAGCTCCTACAATGAGCAGTTCTTC. It encodes CASRESGSSYNEQFF.

V usage is TRBV27 and J usage is TRBJ1-1, with 11 bases identical to TRBD1. Germline assignment: CDR1 MNHEY and CDR2 SMNVEV (reference sequence). Germline trimming cut 2 bases from V and 4 bases from J; bases unmatched to any gene: 9. This CDR3 has 17 residues. CDR3 in amino acids: CASSLRTGGRWGTEAFF. The CDR3 nucleotides read TGTGCCAGCAGTTTAAGGACAGGGGGCAGGTGGGGCACTGAAGCTTTCTTT.

The rearrangement uses TRBV9 and TRBJ2-3; D is possibly TRBD2 (6 bases). V lost 0 bases and J lost 6, with 14 bases in between. CDR1 and CDR2 (germline): SGDLS, YYNGEE. This CDR3 region has 15 residues. Here the CDR3 reads CASSVATSRSDTQYF. The CDR3 DNA sequence: TGTGCCAGCAGCGTAGCAACTAGCAGGTCCGATACGCAGTATTTT.

This chain links TRBV7-8 with TRBJ2-1, with 13 bases lining up with TRBD2. The CDR3 runs 16 residues. Germline CDR1 is SGHVS and CDR2 is FQNEAQ. Trimming cost V 0 bases and J 9 bases; bases outside gene matches: 5. CDR3 region: CASSLARGLAGVEQFF. The CDR3 DNA reads TGTGCCAGCAGCTTAGCGCGTGGACTAGCGGGAGTTGAGCAGTTCTTC.

The chain couples TRBV2 to TRBJ1-5; D gene ambiguous. The CDR3 has 15 residues. Per germline, CDR1 SNHLY and CDR2 FYNNEI. The V end lost 4 bases, the J end lost 10 bases, and 20 bases lay between the germline ends. CDR3 protein: CASSAQHQVFHPQHF. Here the CDR3 DNA reads TGTGCCAGCAGTGCTCAACATCAGGTCTTTCATCCCCAGCATTTT.

The chain carries TRBV27 and TRBJ1-5, with 9 bases that match TRBD1. The V gene end was trimmed by 2 bases and the J gene end by 3 bases; junction bases not matched to a gene: 2. CDR3 length: 15 amino acids. Per germline, CDR1 MNHEY and CDR2 SMNVEV (reference sequence). For the CDR3, the DNA is TGTGCCAGCAGTTTAAACAGGGGGCACAATCAGCCCCAGCATTTT. Residues: CASSLNRGHNQPQHF.

In DNA, the CDR3 is TGTGCCAGCAGTTCGACAGGGGTAGGGTATGGCTACACCTTC. Amino acid sequence: CASSSTGVGYGYTF. The chain uses TRBV6-6 and TRBJ1-2; 8 bases match TRBD1. This CDR3 region has 14 residues. Trimming took 4 bases from V and 5 from J; bases not matched to a gene: 6. CDR1 is MNHNY, CDR2 SVGAGI, per germline (reference sequence).

The table lists this clone with a count of one. The chain employs TRBV6-5 and TRBJ2-7, with TRBD2 matching 9 bases. Germline V gene sequence: CDR1 MNHEY, CDR2 SVGAGI. J gave up 1 base and V 2 bases, and 6 bases lay outside the gene matches. The CDR3 has 16 residues. The CDR3 loop is CASSYQPGLASYEQYF. Written as DNA, the CDR3 is TGTGCCAGCAGTTACCAGCCGGGACTAGCTTCCTACGAGCAGTACTTC.

The chain links TRBV30 to TRBJ1-1; TRBD1 aligns across 8 bases. The J segment lost 5 bases and the V segment lost 3 bases, leaving 5 bases of the junction unmatched. CDR3 length: 13 amino acids. Germline values: CDR1 GTSNPN, CDR2 SVGIG (reference sequence). CDR3 bases: TGTGCCTGGAGGGAACAGGGGGATACTGAAGCTTTCTTT. The encoded protein is CAWREQGDTEAFF. Complete variable domain (other parts from reference TRBV30 and TRBJ1-1): SQTIHQWPATLVQPVGSPLSLECTVEGTSNPNLYWYRQAAGRGLQLLFYSVGIGQISSEVPQNLSASRPQDRQFILSSKKLLLSDSGFYLCAWREQGDTEAFFGQGTRLTVV.

The chain is built from TRBV11-2 and TRBJ2-7; 7 nucleotides align to TRBD2. The CDR3 runs to 15 residues. Germline assignment: CDR1 SGHAT and CDR2 FQNNGV. After removal of 4 bases from V and 1 base from J, the junction contained 7 bases not matched to a gene. The CDR3 DNA is TGTGCCAGCAGCTCCCTCTGGCGGGAGTCCTACGAGCAGTACTTC. Protein sequence: CASSSLWRESYEQYF.